This TCR beta chain was captured in a study of cytomegalovirus exposure and HLA in healthy donors. Overall study findings and caveats: A later analysis reported that several of the most significant clusters appeared to be linked to common viral pathogens, among them Epstein-Barr virus. In a later analysis, productive TCRs from donors in an Asian-associated ancestry cluster reportedly carried fewer N-insertions than the cohort mean.

Per the germline V gene, CDR1 is SEHNR and CDR2 is FQNEAQ (reference sequence). This CDR3 has 12 amino acids. The V gene lost 5 bases and the J gene lost 4 bases, with 8 bases spanning the gap. As to this clone: Its target is unknown.

60 Vbeta and 13 Jbeta primers were used in PCR. Here immunoSEQ multiplex PCR was the method, and the copy in TCRdb shows in-frame clones only, minus some. The profile covers 150,000 to 200,000 clones, with about three quarters appearing a single time and roughly 1.5% taken by the ten largest. The chain links TRBV7-9 to TRBJ1-1; D remains unclear. Sequenced: PBMCs. This TCR was recovered from a man aged 18 to 29 in good health and CMV-seronegative. In nucleotides, the CDR3 is TGTGCCAGCAGCCCCCAATTCACTGAAGCTTTCTTT. Amino acid sequence: CASSPQFTEAFF.